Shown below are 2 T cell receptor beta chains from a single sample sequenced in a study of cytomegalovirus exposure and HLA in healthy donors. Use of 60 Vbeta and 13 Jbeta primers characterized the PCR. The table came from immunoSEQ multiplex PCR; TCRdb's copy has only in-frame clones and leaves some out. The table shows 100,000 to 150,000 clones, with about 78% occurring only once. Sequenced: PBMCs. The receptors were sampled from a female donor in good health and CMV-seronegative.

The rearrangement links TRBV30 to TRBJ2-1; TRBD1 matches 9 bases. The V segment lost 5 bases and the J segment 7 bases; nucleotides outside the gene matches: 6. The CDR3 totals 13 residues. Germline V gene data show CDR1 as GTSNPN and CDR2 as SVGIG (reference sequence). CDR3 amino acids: CAWGDRVKNEQFF. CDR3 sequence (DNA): TGTGCCTGGGGGGACAGGGTCAAGAATGAGCAGTTCTTC. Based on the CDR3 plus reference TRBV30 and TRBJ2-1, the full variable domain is SQTIHQWPATLVQPVGSPLSLECTVEGTSNPNLYWYRQAAGRGLQLLFYSVGIGQISSEVPQNLSASRPQDRQFILSSKKLLLSDSGFYLCAWGDRVKNEQFFGPGTRLTVL.

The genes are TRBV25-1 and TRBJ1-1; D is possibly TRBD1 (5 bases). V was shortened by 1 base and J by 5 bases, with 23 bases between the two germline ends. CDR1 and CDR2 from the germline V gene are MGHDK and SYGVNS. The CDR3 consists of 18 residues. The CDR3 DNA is TGTGCCAGCAGTGAATTTTTTATGGGGCCAATCCGGGAGACTGAAGCTTTCTTT. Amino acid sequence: CASSEFFMGPIRETEAFF.